Listed below are T cell receptor beta chains from one sample, sequenced in a study of glioma-infiltrating T cells after dendritic cell vaccination. Clones were read by immunoSEQ multiplex PCR, and TCRdb kept only the in-frame ones, dropping some. Of 4,000 or so clones listed, approximately 95% are singletons. The sample here was blood, taken before dendritic cell vaccination. The receptors shown here come from a human donor with glioblastoma. Each CDR3 is given without its conserved first and last residue. Each record gives: D gene, V gene, clone size, CDR3 protein. A D gene is named only where the DNA matches it firmly. Rows may omit the clone size; those that give it use once, few, many or a size class.

TRBD1	TRBV5-1	.	ASSQGTAPRGYT
.	TRBV5-1	.	ASSLAGSSGYNEQF
TRBD1	TRBV28	.	ASRQTGLNTEAF
.	TRBV6-5	few	ASSLLGGNYGYT
.	TRBV5-6	.	ASSYGPTRAQH
TRBD2	TRBV11-1	few	ASSSLAGGSSGTQY
.	TRBV18	.	ASSPDRNYGYT
.	TRBV9	.	ASSVGSASDSYEQY
.	TRBV28	.	ASSLIGDTYEQY
.	TRBV7-2	.	ASSLSSYEQY
TRBD1	TRBV2	.	ASRRQGGNTIY
.	TRBV2	.	ASDNKAQY
TRBD2	TRBV27	.	ASSLYGVGLAGNEQF
.	TRBV6-1	.	ASSKRLYYEQY
.	TRBV6-1	.	ATGEPGGTDTQY
.	TRBV5-1	once	ASSLDRGVRSGELF
TRBD2	TRBV7-8	.	ASSLSPLAVLSDTQY
TRBD1	TRBV5-5	once	ASSGGTGDTPGQPQH
.	TRBV7-2	.	ASSQSLTGGILRF
.	TRBV30	.	AWSHGGFETQY
.	TRBV29-1	.	SASELANTDTQY
.	TRBV28	.	ASSFSALIRGSYEQY
.	TRBV28	.	ASSTLLLQANYGYT
TRBD2	TRBV7-2	once	ASSLAASSVREGEQF
.	TRBV5-6	.	ASSTQGVFGYGYT
TRBD1	TRBV7-2	.	ASSWGQGNTGELF
.	TRBV9	.	ASSVAGKRADTQY
.	TRBV6-5	once	ASSYSSGRNYGYT
.	TRBV6-5	once	ASSGGSGNTIY
TRBD2	TRBV5-1	.	ASSLRFRTSGSVEQY
.	TRBV7-2	.	ASSLTVNTEAF
.	TRBV13	.	ASSHRGYEKLF
.	TRBV11-3	.	ASSLDGSSYEQY
TRBD2	TRBV7-2	.	ATNGDGRRTGELF
TRBD1	TRBV29-1	.	SVATGGTEAF
TRBD1	TRBV5-8	.	ASKQQGLSAEAF